This record concerns one T cell receptor (beta chain) sequence. Only a few counts were recorded for this clone. What this receptor recognizes is not known. No base qualities exist here, and no much larger clone lies one base off it. The data were obtained in a study of T cell changes during pregnancy in multiple sclerosis (dated by TCRdb to between 2018 and 2021). Regarding the research as a whole: The study looked at changes in the T cell repertoire across pregnancy in women with multiple sclerosis.

The method behind the library was the immunoSEQ multiplex PCR assay. TCRdb re-hosts the immuneACCESS table, in-frame sequences only. Its copies lack some clones; in the studies checked, an unresolved V gene accounts for under half of them, and the cause for the rest is not known. The sample table holds approximately 50,000 clones, of which less than 95% were seen once. Around 0.34% of the sample rests with the top ten. The CDR3, from cysteine to phenylalanine, totals 15 residues. The only DNA kept is the CDR3, 45 bases in frame from the first base. CDR1 and CDR2, looked up from the germline V gene, are MDHEN and SYDVKM. Trimming takes 1 base from V and 3 bases from J, and the germline ends sit 10 bases apart.

This TCR derives from a female donor with multiple sclerosis, enrolled in a pregnancy study. Sequencing was performed on CD4+ T cells from peripheral blood mononuclear cells, taken in the third trimester of pregnancy. This chain is built from TRBV28 and TRBJ2-1; perhaps TRBD1 is the D gene, with 5 bases matching. The bases read TGTGCCAGCAGTTTATCGCAGGGCCGCTACAATGAGCAGTTCTTC. This sequence encodes CASSLSQGRYNEQFF.